The 17 T cell receptor beta chains below come from one sample, sequenced in a study of T-cell memory formation after mild COVID-19. Each CDR3 protein gets one entry after TCRdb re-called the 5' RACE reads with MiXCR. The data hold around 450,000 distinct CDR3 sequences, with 20% observed a single time. Sequencing used PBMCs or a T cell subset sorted from them (not recorded which). The receptors derive from an adult woman who had mild COVID-19 (a few samples of this study predate the infection). Cell type and time point are not known.

The chain joins TRBV6-5 to TRBJ1-5; the D is unclear. V was pared by 6 bases and J by 5 bases, with 14 bases between. The germline gives CDR1 MNHEY, CDR2 SVGAGI. The CDR3 is 14 residues long. The CDR3 protein is CASRTGGRDQPQHF. CDR3 sequence (DNA): TGTGCCAGCAGGACGGGAGGTCGGGATCAGCCCCAGCATTTT.

This chain uses TRBV20-1 with TRBJ2-1; D may be TRBD2 (5 bases). The ends were cut back, 5 bases at V and 12 bases at J, with 17 bases in the middle. There are 12 residues in the CDR3. Germline CDR1 reads DFQATT; CDR2 reads SNEGSKA (reference sequence). The DNA for the CDR3 is TGCAGTGCTGGGCGAGGGATGGGCGGGCAGTTCTTC. As protein: CSAGRGMGGQFF.

The chain joins TRBV4-2 to TRBJ2-7; 12 positions agree with TRBD2. Germline lookup yields CDR1 LGHNA and CDR2 YNFKEQ. The CDR3 has 18 amino acids. Germline trimming cut 4 bases from V and 0 bases from J; bases unmatched to any gene: 10. The CDR3 bases are TGTGCCAGCAGCCTCGCCGTGACTAGCGGGGGTAGCTCCTACGAGCAGTACTTC. Its translation is CASSLAVTSGGSSYEQYF.

This clonotype was observed a few times. The V gene is TRBV7-9, the J gene TRBJ2-2; 8 nucleotides agree with TRBD2. V shed 9 bases and J 5 bases; nucleotides not matched to a gene: 8. The CDR3 covers 14 residues. Germline V CDR1 and CDR2: SEHNR, FQNEAQ (reference sequence). CDR3 in DNA: TGTGCCAGTAATAGCGGGATTCGTACCGGGGAGCTGTTTTTT. This translates into CASNSGIRTGELFF.

The chain employs TRBV12-3 or TRBV12-4 and TRBJ1-1; D unresolved. CDR3 length: 14 residues. Trimming took 3 bases from V and 5 from J, leaving 13 bases between them. For the CDR3, the DNA is TGTGCCAGCAGTTTTAGTTGGCGTGAGACTGAAGCTTTCTTT. Its translation is CASSFSWRETEAFF.

The V call is TRBV12-3 or TRBV12-4, the J call TRBJ2-2; D is possibly TRBD1 or TRBD2 (5 bases each). The CDR3 totals 15 residues. Trimming removed 2 bases at V and 6 bases at J, with 13 bases between. The CDR3 sequence: CASSLNGGVSGELFF. The DNA for the CDR3 is TGTGCCAGCAGTTTAAATGGGGGAGTATCCGGGGAGCTGTTTTTT.

This chain uses TRBV5-6 with TRBJ2-4; the match to TRBD1 covers 7 bases. Germline CDR1 and CDR2: SGHDT and YYEEEE. Trimming removed 2 bases from V and 3 bases from J; junction bases left unmatched: 2. CDR3 length: 14 amino acids. The CDR3 is CASSFRDSKNIQYF. In DNA, the CDR3 is TGTGCCAGCAGCTTCCGGGACAGCAAAAACATTCAGTACTTC.

This chain joins TRBV5-4 and TRBJ2-7; 9 bases line up with TRBD1. With V trimmed by 0 bases and J by 5 bases, 3 bases remained unmatched. CDR1 and CDR2 (germline): SGHNT, YYREEE (reference sequence). The CDR3 loop spans 14 amino acids. The CDR3, as DNA: TGTGCCAGCAGCTTGGGGGACAGGGCACACGAGCAGTACTTC. This gives the protein CASSLGDRAHEQYF.

The table lists this clonotype with many counts. The rearrangement links TRBV6-5 to TRBJ2-6, with unresolved D. CDR3 length equals 17 residues. Germline V gene lookup returns CDR1 MNHEY and CDR2 SVGAGI. V shed 3 bases and J shed 0 bases, with 12 bases lying between them. The CDR3 is CASSYSRPNSGANVLTF. CDR3 DNA sequence: TGTGCCAGCAGTTATTCGAGACCCAACTCTGGGGCCAACGTCCTGACTTTC.

This clonotype was observed a handful of times. This chain joins TRBV2 and TRBJ2-7; 7 bases are shared with TRBD1. V was clipped by 3 bases and J by 3 bases; unmatched bases: 5. Germline V gene lookup returns CDR1 SNHLY and CDR2 FYNNEI. The CDR3 extends over 14 amino acids. This CDR3 is CASSESGQFYEQYF. DNA for the CDR3: TGTGCCAGCAGTGAGTCGGGACAGTTCTACGAGCAGTACTTC.

This chain uses TRBV6-1 with TRBJ1-6; D is unresolved. Per germline, CDR1 MNHNS and CDR2 SASEGT. The CDR3 spans 12 residues. Trimming cost V 6 bases and J 4 bases, with 4 bases left between them. The DNA for the CDR3 is TGTGCCAGCAGACAGTATAATTCACCCCTCCACTTT. This sequence encodes CASRQYNSPLHF.

The chain recombines TRBV4-3 with TRBJ2-1; TRBD2 agrees at 11 bases. CDR1 LGHNA and CDR2 YSLEER come from the germline V gene. The CDR3 has 19 residues. With V trimmed by 0 bases and J by 0 bases, 7 bases remained unmatched. The CDR3 sequence: CASSQEPSGRISSYNEQFF. The CDR3 DNA reads as TGCGCCAGCAGCCAAGAGCCTAGCGGGAGGATTAGCTCCTACAATGAGCAGTTCTTC.

The chain uses TRBV6-5 and TRBJ2-3; 10 nucleotides line up with TRBD2. The CDR3 is 24 residues long. Germline assignment: CDR1 MNHEY and CDR2 SVGAGI. V was clipped by 6 bases and J by 10 bases; unmatched bases: 40. Here the CDR3 reads CASSSDLSGRTQGKGTEDTRAQYF. In DNA, the CDR3 is TGTGCCAGCAGCTCCGACCTTAGCGGGAGGACCCAGGGGAAGGGGACTGAGGACACGCGTGCGCAGTATTTT.

The V and J genes are TRBV4-2 and TRBJ2-7; the D gene is possibly TRBD1 (7 bases). The CDR3 sequence is 15 residues long. The germline V and J ends were trimmed by 4 bases and 0 bases, with 13 bases remaining between them. Germline CDR1 reads LGHNA; CDR2 reads YNFKEQ. The CDR3 is CASSPGGLSSYEQYF. In DNA, the CDR3 is TGTGCCAGCAGCCCAGGGGGACTGAGCTCCTACGAGCAGTACTTC.

The V call is TRBV6-5, the J call TRBJ2-1; a possible D gene is TRBD1 (7 bases). From germline, CDR1 is MNHEY and CDR2 SVGAGI. The V end lost 8 bases, the J end lost 3 bases, and 14 bases lay between the germline ends. This CDR3 contains 14 residues. In DNA, the CDR3 is TGTGCCAGCGTCAGGGGGGCCAACTACAATGAGCAGTTCTTC. Translation: CASVRGANYNEQFF.

The genes are TRBV20-1 and TRBJ2-3; 12 nucleotides match TRBD2. Germline CDR1 is DFQATT and CDR2 is SNEGSKA (reference sequence). This CDR3 comprises 14 residues. Germline trimming cut 4 bases from V and 4 bases from J; bases unmatched to any gene: 3. The DNA of the CDR3 is TGCAGTGCTAAGACTAGCGGGGGCGCAGATACGCAGTATTTT. Its protein is CSAKTSGGADTQYF.

This clonotype was recorded at least ten times. The chain employs TRBV6-1 and TRBJ1-5; a weak D match, TRBD1 (5 bases). CDR3 length: 16 residues. V was clipped by 4 bases and J by 1 base, with 14 bases between them. Germline-derived CDR1 and CDR2 are MNHNS and SASEGT. This chain's CDR3 is CASSGGSGASNQPQHF. The CDR3 DNA follows: TGTGCCAGCAGTGGTGGTAGCGGGGCAAGCAATCAGCCCCAGCATTTT.